Below, 29 T cell receptor beta chains from the same sample are listed, as sequenced in a study of tumor-infiltrating lymphocytes in primary liver carcinoma. Blood RNA originated from unsorted whole blood, with germline DNA additionally extracted. cDNA specific to TCR beta was made from roughly 500 ng of total RNA, with a constant-region primer employed for priming. Slightly modified ARM-PCR, run as three nested multiplex PCR rounds, produced the TCR beta libraries. TRBV1-TRBV30 forward and Cbeta reverse primers drove the first two approximately 10-cycle rounds. TCRdb independently ran MiXCR on the multiplex PCR reads; one entry per CDR3 protein. The repertoire holds approximately 330,000 distinct CDR3 sequences, with less than 70% as singletons. Sequenced input: peripheral blood. The receptors derive from a man aged 35-49 years with primary liver carcinoma and hepatitis B virus infection.

V and J are TRBV5-1 and TRBJ2-2; no definite D call. The length of the CDR3 is 13 residues. CDR1 is SGHRS and CDR2 is YFSETQ in the germline V gene. Trimming removed 7 bases at V and 6 bases at J, with 13 bases between. CDR3 residues: CASHTPQPGELFF. DNA of the CDR3: TGCGCCAGCCACACCCCCCAGCCCGGGGAGCTGTTTTTT.

In regard to this clonotype: This may come from a read error, since a much larger clone is one base off. The CDR3 carries no conserved terminal phenylalanine or tryptophan, so it likely arises from a read error. The genes are TRBV5-5 and TRBJ2-2; 7 bases align to TRBD2. Germline values: CDR1 SGHKS, CDR2 YYEKEE (reference sequence). Trimming took 1 base from V and 5 from J; bases not matched to a gene: 2. The CDR3 contains 14 residues. This chain's CDR3 is CASSLLGGTGELFL. DNA of the CDR3: TGTGCCAGCAGCTTGTTGGGAGGGACCGGGGAGCTGTTTTTG.

As concerns this clonotype: This may be a read error, as it is one base from a much larger clone. This chain links TRBV6-5 with TRBJ2-1; 9 positions agree with TRBD2. J was trimmed by 5 bases and V by 7 bases; bases with no gene match: 6. Germline V gene lookup returns CDR1 MNHEY and CDR2 SVGAGI. The CDR3 is made up of 14 amino acids. The CDR3 spells CASKPGLANNEQFF. The CDR3 nucleotides are TGTGCCAGCAAACCGGGACTAGCTAACAATGAGCAGTTCTTC.

This clonotype came up a few times. The chain recombines TRBV13 with TRBJ2-5; no clear D gene. The CDR3 extends over 12 amino acids. V shed 8 bases and J shed 2 bases, with 9 bases lying between them. The germline gives CDR1 PRHDT, CDR2 FYEKMQ (reference sequence). CDR3 sequence reads: CASQQRQETQYF. CDR3 bases: TGTGCCAGCCAACAGCGACAAGAGACCCAGTACTTC.

Worth noting for this clonotype: This may stem from a read error, because a much larger clone lies one nucleotide away. The V and J genes are TRBV29-1 and TRBJ2-3; D may match TRBD1 or TRBD2 (5 bases each). The germline V and J ends were trimmed by 3 bases and 11 bases, with 18 bases remaining between them. The CDR3 has 13 residues. Germline V gene data show CDR1 as SQVTM and CDR2 as ANQGSEA. The CDR3 region is CSVERAWGDQQYF. The CDR3 DNA reads TGCAGCGTTGAGCGGGCTTGGGGCGATCAGCAGTATTTT.

As to this clonotype: Being one base from a much bigger clone, this may be a read error. The chain couples TRBV12-3 or TRBV12-4 to TRBJ2-1; possibly TRBD1 for D (6 bases). Trimming cost V 10 bases and J 5 bases, with 18 bases left between them. The CDR3 contains 14 residues. The CDR3 nucleotides are TGTGCCACAACTCAGGGGTCCGCCCACAATGAGCAGTTCTTC. As protein: CATTQGSAHNEQFF.

This clonotype was counted between two and nine times. Being one base from a much bigger clone, this may be a read error. The chain is built from TRBV12-3 or TRBV12-4 and TRBJ2-1; TRBD2 matches at 13 bases. The CDR3 totals 15 residues. For the CDR3, the DNA is TGTGCCAGCAGTCCGGGACTAGCGGGAAGGTATGAGCACTTCTTC. Amino acids: CASSPGLAGRYEHFF.

Regarding this clonotype: The junction differs from germline at one of its ends, possibly a read error. This chain connects TRBV11-2 to TRBJ2-7; 8 nucleotides line up with TRBD2. CDR3 length: 16 amino acids. Germline V gene lookup returns CDR1 SGHAT and CDR2 FQNNGV. This chain's CDR3 is CAISLGGSGIPYEKYF. In DNA, the CDR3 is TGTGCCATCAGCTTAGGGGGTAGCGGGATCCCCTATGAGAAGTACTTC.

The sample holds a few counts of this clonotype. The chain carries TRBV13 and TRBJ2-7, with TRBD1 matching 11 bases. The CDR3 length is 14 residues. After removal of 5 bases from V and 5 bases from J, the junction contained 5 bases not matched to a gene. Looked up from germline, CDR1 is PRHDT and CDR2 is FYEKMQ (reference sequence). This CDR3 is CASSPGQGADEQYF. The CDR3 coding sequence is TGTGCCAGCAGCCCCGGACAGGGGGCGGACGAGCAGTACTTC.

Concerning this clonotype: The junction departs from germline at one end; a sequencing error may be responsible. The chain links TRBV11-1 to TRBJ2-3; D gene unclear. This CDR3 region has 15 residues. Germline V gives CDR1 SGHAT, CDR2 FQDESV (reference sequence). Here the CDR3 DNA reads TGTGTCAGCAGCTTAGTGGGATCTGGCTGGGATACGCAGTATTTT. This encodes CVSSLVGSGWDTQYF.

This clonotype is a singleton in its sample. V is TRBV6-1 and J is TRBJ2-1; possibly TRBD1 for D (6 bases). Trimming left V 4 bases short and J 4 bases short, with 14 bases between. Germline V gives CDR1 MNHNS, CDR2 SASEGT. The CDR3 extends over 15 amino acids. The CDR3 bases are TGTGCCAGCAGTGCCCGACAGGTCACTTACAATGAGCAGTTCTTC. It translates to CASSARQVTYNEQFF.

A word on this clonotype: A much larger clone sits a single nucleotide away, making a read error possible. The chain couples TRBV12-3 or TRBV12-4 to TRBJ2-1; possible D gene TRBD2, 6 bases. Trimming stripped 9 bases from V and 0 bases from J, with 15 bases between. CDR3 length: 15 residues. In nucleotides, the CDR3 is TGTGCCAGTGGGACGGGGGAAAGCTCCTACAATGAGCAGTTCTTC. Translating gives CASGTGESSYNEQFF.

To note about this clonotype: The conserved closing phenylalanine or tryptophan is absent in this CDR3, likely reflecting a read error. The V and J genes are TRBV10-1 and TRBJ2-2; 8 nucleotides match TRBD2. The CDR3 is 14 amino acids. Germline assignment: CDR1 WNHNN and CDR2 SYGVQD (reference sequence). The CDR3, as DNA: TGCGCCAGCAGCGGGAGGGCGAAGACCGGGGAGCTGTTTGTT. Its protein is CASSGRAKTGELFV.

This clonotype is medium-sized in the sample. The chain has TRBV11-2 and TRBJ2-2; weak D call: TRBD1 (5 bases). Trimming removed 1 base at V and 0 bases at J, with 15 bases between. The CDR3 is 18 amino acids. Germline lookup yields CDR1 SGHAT and CDR2 FQNNGV. CDR3 region: CASSLARTLFANTGELFF. In DNA, the CDR3 is TGTGCCAGCAGCTTAGCCCGGACATTGTTCGCGAACACCGGGGAGCTGTTTTTT.

Regarding this clonotype: Just one base apart from a much larger clone, this may be a read error. The chain links TRBV4-1 to TRBJ2-5; the D call may be TRBD1 or TRBD2 (6 bases each). V lost 2 bases, J lost 5 bases, and 21 bases lay in between. The CDR3 runs 17 residues. Germline CDR1 is MGHRA and CDR2 is YSYEKL. CDR3 residues: CASSQYPGAFAKETQYF. CDR3 nucleotides: TGCGCCAGCAGCCAATATCCGGGGGCCTTCGCTAAGGAGACCCAGTACTTC.

The chain links TRBV20-1 to TRBJ2-1; D is undetermined. Germline-derived CDR1 and CDR2 are DFQATT and SNEGSKA (reference sequence). This CDR3 has 13 residues. V lost 8 bases and J lost 10, with 21 bases in between. The CDR3 loop is CSPHARDRGEQFF. The CDR3 region has the DNA TGCAGTCCCCATGCTAGAGACCGAGGAGAGCAGTTCTTC.

This clonotype was detected only a few times. The chain recombines TRBV5-4 with TRBJ2-1; 12 positions agree with TRBD2. The CDR3 is 16 residues long. Germline CDR1 reads SGHNT; CDR2 reads YYREEE (reference sequence). V lost 3 bases to trimming and J lost 5 bases; unmatched junction nucleotides: 6. CDR3: CASSSGASGRDNEQFF. The CDR3 DNA is TGTGCCAGCAGCTCCGGGGCTAGCGGGAGGGACAATGAGCAGTTCTTC.

Points on this clonotype: One junction end disagrees with the germline gene, perhaps due to a read error. This sequence joins TRBV6-5 and TRBJ2-7; 9 bases are a match to TRBD1. Germline CDR1 and CDR2: MNHEY and SVGAGI. CDR3 length: 15 residues. Here the CDR3 DNA reads TGTACCAGCAGATACCGCGGGACAGGGATCTACGATCAGTACTTC. This sequence encodes CTSRYRGTGIYDQYF.

This rearrangement joins TRBV5-4 to TRBJ2-3, with 12 bases fitting TRBD2. Germline loops: CDR1 SGHNT, CDR2 YYREEE (reference sequence). Unmatched junction bases numbered 4, after V lost 5 bases and J lost 6 bases. The CDR3 has 14 amino acids. CDR3 in amino acids: CASRLGLAGDTQYF. The CDR3 DNA is TGTGCCAGCAGGCTCGGACTAGCGGGGGATACGCAGTATTTT.

The gene calls are TRBV6-5 and TRBJ2-3, with D possibly matching TRBD2 (6 bases). The CDR3 sequence is 15 residues long. The V gene's germline CDR1 is MNHEY and CDR2 SVGAGI. V was trimmed by 5 bases and J by 1 base, leaving 13 bases between them. The CDR3 sequence is CASSRSGARTDTQYF. DNA for the CDR3: TGTGCCAGCAGTCGATCGGGAGCGCGCACAGATACGCAGTATTTT.

Only a few counts were recorded for this clonotype. Germline and junction disagree at one end, which may indicate a read error. This chain connects TRBV6-5 to TRBJ2-2; maybe TRBD2 (5 bases). The CDR3 is 15 residues long. Germline V gives CDR1 MNHEY, CDR2 SVGAGI. The CDR3 coding sequence is TGTGCCAGCACCTTAACCCCCTCGAACACCGGGGAGCGGTTTTTT. It is translated as CASTLTPSNTGERFF.

Remarks on this clonotype: The junction does not match germline at one end; this may be a read error. The rearrangement links TRBV11-2 to TRBJ2-7; the D gene is possibly TRBD2 (5 bases). This CDR3 is built from 14 residues. Germline V gene sequence: CDR1 SGHAT, CDR2 FQNNGV. The chain's CDR3 is CASIIRGNYYEQHF. DNA of the CDR3: TGTGCCAGCATCATACGAGGGAACTATTACGAGCAGCACTTC.

The rearrangement uses TRBV7-2 and TRBJ1-3; 7 bases match TRBD1. Germline V gene data show CDR1 as SGHTA and CDR2 as FQGNSA. The CDR3 is 15 residues long. J lost 2 bases, V lost 4 bases, and 5 bases had no gene match. The CDR3 coding sequence is TGTGCCAGCAGCTCATACAGGGGCGCTGGAAACACCATATATTTT. Residues: CASSSYRGAGNTIYF.

About this clonotype itself: The junction departs from the called germline gene at one end, perhaps through a read error. This chain uses TRBV11-2 with TRBJ2-3; D not resolved. Germline CDR1 and CDR2: SGHAT and FQNNGV. The CDR3 runs 12 residues. DNA for the CDR3: TGTGCCAACAGCCCCAACACATATACGCAGTATTTT. It translates to CANSPNTYTQYF. Supplemented by reference TRBV11-2 and TRBJ2-3, the full variable domain reads EAGVAQSPRYKIIEKRQSVAFWCNPISGHATLYWYQQILGQGPKLLIQFQNNGVVDDSQLPKDRFSAERLKGVDSTLKIQPAKLEDSAVYLCANSPNTYTQYFGPGTRLTVL.

This clonotype was seen more than once but under ten times. The chain carries TRBV4-3 and TRBJ1-4, with TRBD1 as a possible D gene (6 bases). The CDR3 sequence is 15 residues long. V lost 4 bases and J 5 bases, leaving 14 bases between the germline ends. Germline CDR1 LGHNA, CDR2 YSLEER. This chain's CDR3 is CASSPQGTGNEKLFF. CDR3 DNA sequence: TGCGCCAGCAGCCCACAGGGAACGGGGAATGAAAAACTGTTTTTT.

This clonotype came up many times. The chain combines TRBV5-4 with TRBJ2-7; the match to TRBD2 covers 11 bases. CDR3 length equals 15 residues. Trimming removed 0 bases from V and 3 bases from J; junction bases left unmatched: 2. Germline-derived CDR1 and CDR2 are SGHNT and YYREEE (reference sequence). CDR3 protein: CASSLDGTSGYEQYF. In nucleotides, the CDR3 is TGTGCCAGCAGCTTGGACGGGACTAGCGGCTACGAGCAGTACTTC. The full variable domain, rest sourced from reference TRBV5-4 and TRBJ2-7, is ETGVTQSPTHLIKTRGQQVTLRCSSQSGHNTVSWYQQALGQGPQFIFQYYREEENGRGNFPPRFSGLQFPNYSSELNVNALELDDSALYLCASSLDGTSGYEQYFGPGTRLTVT.

As regards this clonotype: This may stem from a read error, because a much larger clone lies one nucleotide away. The chain links TRBV6-6 to TRBJ2-7, with TRBD1 matching over 7 bases. Trimming took 5 bases from V and 2 from J; bases not matched to a gene: 9. Per the germline V gene, CDR1 is MNHNY and CDR2 is SVGAGI (reference sequence). There are 15 residues in the CDR3. CDR3 nucleotide sequence: TGTGCCAGCAGTCACGACCAGACAGGGCCCTACGAGCAGTACTTC. Amino acid sequence: CASSHDQTGPYEQYF.

Of note for this clonotype: At one of its ends the junction is not consistent with the germline gene, which may arise from a read error. The J gene is TRBJ2-3, the V gene TRBV4-3; D is uncertain. This CDR3 comprises 17 residues. Germline values: CDR1 LGHNA, CDR2 YSLEER. This CDR3 is CASSQEFNSQEHDTQYF. DNA of the CDR3: TGTGCCAGCAGCCAAGAGTTCAACTCTCAAGAACATGATACGCAGTATTTT.

A remark on this clonotype: A much larger clonotype is one base distant, so this may be a read error. This chain links TRBV11-2 with TRBJ1-5; D not resolved. Germline values: CDR1 SGHAT, CDR2 FQNNGV. This CDR3 comprises 15 residues. DNA for the CDR3: TGCGCCAGCAGCTTGGTTCCCGGAAGCAATCTGCCCCAGCATTTT. Amino acids: CASSLVPGSNLPQHF.